Below are 19 T cell receptor beta chains sequenced from a single sample in a study of shared clonotypes between healthy human individuals (dated by TCRdb to about 2020). The library relied on the immunoSEQ multiplex PCR assay. The table was pulled from immuneACCESS by TCRdb, which kept in-frame rearrangements only. Such tables lose some clones; where checked, under half of the loss comes from unresolved V genes, and the rest has no known cause. The sample table records 950,000 to 1,300,000 clones; 70% to 80% of these occur just once. Nearly 1.5% of the sample is taken by the ten largest. Material for sequencing was memory CD4+ T cells sorted from blood. This sample's cell subset or site label indicates: CD45RA-negative fraction. Every receptor here comes from a man between 18 and 35 years old in good health.

This clone was observed a few times. The chain's CDR3 is CASTQSNRGEQYF. As DNA, the CDR3 is TGTGCCAGCACTCAATCTAACAGGGGCGAGCAGTACTTC. This rearrangement joins TRBV6-1 to TRBJ2-7, with 7 bases fitting TRBD1. Germline V gene sequence: CDR1 MNHNS, CDR2 SASEGT. Trimming at V came to 7 bases and at J to 6 bases, leaving 9 bases not matched to a gene. The CDR3 runs 13 residues.

Worth noting for this clone: This clone may be a read error of a much larger clone one base away. The chain links TRBV5-6 to TRBJ1-1; D call uncertain. The germline gives CDR1 SGHDT, CDR2 YYEEEE. CDR3 length equals 14 residues. V lost 1 base and J 0 bases, leaving 7 bases between the germline ends. The CDR3 DNA reads as TGTGCCAGCAGCTTGTTAAGAGTGAACACTGAAGCTTTCTTT. Translation: CASSLLRVNTEAFF.

The chain recombines TRBV5-6 with TRBJ1-1; tentative D call: TRBD1 (6 bases). CDR3 length: 13 amino acids. Trimming took off 4 bases at V and 11 bases at J, with 18 bases between the two ends. Germline-derived CDR1 and CDR2 are SGHDT and YYEEEE. The CDR3 here is CASSGQIQAGAFF. In nucleotides, the CDR3 is TGTGCCAGCAGCGGACAGATACAGGCTGGGGCTTTCTTT.

To note about this clone: One junction end disagrees with the germline gene, perhaps due to a read error. The J gene is TRBJ2-7, the V gene TRBV6-1; 9 bases map to TRBD2. The CDR3 spans 12 residues. CDR1 MNHNS and CDR2 SASEGT come from the germline V gene. CDR3 nucleotide sequence: TGTGCCAGCAGTGAAGGGCGGGAGGGCATCCACTTC. This encodes CASSEGREGIHF.

The rearrangement joins TRBV2 to TRBJ1-1, with D possibly TRBD1 on 5 matching bases. Trimming stripped 2 bases from V and 7 bases from J, with 11 bases between. Germline V lookup: CDR1 SNHLY, CDR2 FYNNEI. The CDR3 is made up of 13 amino acids. CDR3 nucleotides: TGTGCCAGCAGTGAAAGGGGACTGATTGAAGCTTTCTTT. This sequence encodes CASSERGLIEAFF.

This clone was counted at least ten times. The chain combines TRBV11-2 with TRBJ2-3; D unclear. There are 14 residues in the CDR3. Trimming removed 5 bases at V and 2 bases at J, with 11 bases between. Germline CDR1 and CDR2: SGHAT and FQNNGV. The CDR3 DNA follows: TGTGCCAGCAGCGGCGGCGCAGCCACAGATACGCAGTATTTT. It codes for CASSGGAATDTQYF.

This clone turned up a few times. This chain connects TRBV5-4 to TRBJ2-3, with 8 bases identical to TRBD2. The CDR3 runs 16 residues. V dropped 0 bases and J dropped 3; count of bases not matched to a gene: 6. Looked up from germline, CDR1 is SGHNT and CDR2 is YYREEE (reference sequence). The DNA of the CDR3 is TGTGCCAGCAGCTTGGGAAGCGGGAGTACGACAGATACGCAGTATTTT. Protein product: CASSLGSGSTTDTQYF.

The chain combines TRBV9 with TRBJ2-1; 15 nucleotides line up with TRBD2. V lost 4 bases and J lost 7; bases outside the gene matches: 6. Germline-derived CDR1 and CDR2 are SGDLS and YYNGEE. The CDR3 loop spans 16 amino acids. CDR3 sequence: CASSPWTSGGANEQFF. The CDR3 DNA reads as TGTGCCAGCAGCCCATGGACTAGCGGGGGGGCGAATGAGCAGTTCTTC.

V is TRBV6-6 and J is TRBJ2-7; possibly TRBD2 for D (5 bases). V lost 6 bases, J lost 6 bases, and 21 bases lay in between. The germline V gene has CDR1 MNHNY and CDR2 SVGAGI (reference sequence). This CDR3 comprises 15 residues. Here the CDR3 reads CASSPGGGETSEQYF. DNA of the CDR3: TGTGCCAGCAGCCCCGGCGGAGGAGAAACTAGCGAGCAGTACTTC.

This clone was picked up a small number of times. This chain uses TRBV5-1 with TRBJ2-5; 8 bases fit TRBD2. Germline-derived CDR1 and CDR2 are SGHRS and YFSETQ. V trimming: 4 bases; J trimming: 3 bases; junction bases outside the gene matches: 8. This CDR3 is 15 amino acids long. The CDR3 nucleotides read TGCGCCAGCAGCGGGGGGACTAGAATCGAAGAGACCCAGTACTTC. It translates to CASSGGTRIEETQYF.

At least ten counts were recorded for this clone. Other nucleotide sequences in the sample specify the same CDR3. V and J are TRBV5-6 and TRBJ1-5; unclear D gene. Germline CDR1 is SGHDT and CDR2 is YYEEEE. Trimming pared 2 bases from V and 4 bases from J, leaving 4 bases between. This CDR3 is 12 amino acids long. CDR3: CASSLQNQPQHF. Written as DNA, the CDR3 is TGTGCCAGCAGCTTACAGAATCAGCCCCAGCATTTT. The entire variable domain, with the rest obtained from reference TRBV5-6 and TRBJ1-5, is as follows: DAGVTQSPTHLIKTRGQQVTLRCSPKSGHDTVSWYQQALGQGPQFIFQYYEEEERQRGNFPDRFSGHQFPNYSSELNVNALLLGDSALYLCASSLQNQPQHFGDGTRLSIL.

This clone was picked up one time. This chain uses TRBV6-6 with TRBJ1-4; no clear D. Trimming removed 4 bases at V and 7 bases at J, with 7 bases between. Germline V gene sequence: CDR1 MNHNY, CDR2 SVGAGI (reference sequence). The length of the CDR3 is 12 residues. CDR3 in amino acids: CASSSPGEKLFF. The CDR3 DNA follows: TGTGCCAGCAGTTCCCCGGGTGAAAAACTGTTTTTT.

V gene TRBV7-2 combines with J gene TRBJ2-5, with TRBD2 matching over 9 bases. This CDR3 region has 17 residues. V was clipped by 4 bases and J by 2 bases; unmatched bases: 11. Germline V CDR1 and CDR2: SGHTA, FQGNSA. CDR3: CASSYMPPTSGQETQYF. The CDR3 nucleotides are TGTGCCAGCAGCTATATGCCTCCGACTAGCGGTCAAGAGACCCAGTACTTC.

This chain uses TRBV29-1 with TRBJ2-5, with TRBD2 identical over 9 bases. Per germline, CDR1 SQVTM and CDR2 ANQGSEA. The ends lost 5 bases at V and 2 bases at J; junction bases unmatched: 6. The CDR3 contains 14 residues. This chain's CDR3 is CSVSVLAGQETQYF. DNA for the CDR3: TGCAGCGTTTCCGTACTAGCGGGTCAAGAGACCCAGTACTTC.

The V call is TRBV7-9, the J call TRBJ1-6; 7 positions match TRBD1. The trim removed 8 bases at V and 7 bases at J, leaving 2 bases unmatched. CDR1 is SEHNR and CDR2 is FQNEAQ in the germline V gene (reference sequence). The CDR3 sequence is 12 residues long. CDR3 sequence reads: CASGTANSPLHF. CDR3 DNA sequence: TGTGCCAGCGGGACAGCAAATTCACCCCTCCACTTT. The full variable domain, rest sourced from reference TRBV7-9 and TRBJ1-6, is DTGVSQNPRHKITKRGQNVTFRCDPISEHNRLYWYRQTLGQGPEFLTYFQNEAQLEKSRLLSDRFSAERPKGSFSTLEIQRTEQGDSAMYLCASGTANSPLHFGNGTRLTVT.

Note on this clone: Other DNA variants within this sample encode the same CDR3. This rearrangement joins TRBV5-1 to TRBJ2-3, with D unresolved. Germline CDR1 SGHRS, CDR2 YFSETQ. The CDR3 consists of 14 residues. Trimming stripped 0 bases from V and 2 bases from J, with 7 bases between. The CDR3 here is CASSLGDYTDTQYF. The CDR3 bases are TGCGCCAGCAGCTTGGGTGATTACACAGATACGCAGTATTTT.

The chain carries TRBV7-8 and TRBJ2-7, with TRBD1 matching over 9 bases. There are 14 residues in the CDR3. Looked up from germline, CDR1 is SGHVS and CDR2 is FQNEAQ. Trimming at V came to 4 bases and at J to 7 bases, leaving 8 bases not matched to a gene. For the CDR3, the DNA is TGTGCCAGCAGCTGGGGACAGGGTGTGGGTGAGCAGTACTTC. It is translated as CASSWGQGVGEQYF.

About this clone: Other DNA sequences in this sample translate to the same CDR3. The V call is TRBV10-1, the J call TRBJ1-6; 7 nucleotides line up with TRBD1. Per germline, CDR1 WNHNN and CDR2 SYGVQD (reference sequence). The CDR3 length is 13 residues. Germline trimming cut 9 bases from V and 8 bases from J; bases unmatched to any gene: 7. CDR3 bases: TGCGCCAGTTCAGACAGGGTTGATTCACCCCTCCACTTT. Its protein is CASSDRVDSPLHF.

CDR3 loop: CASSWDTGTPYEQYF. DNA of the CDR3: TGCGCCAGCAGCTGGGATACAGGGACCCCCTACGAGCAGTACTTC. This chain joins TRBV5-1 and TRBJ2-7; weak D call: TRBD1 (6 bases). CDR1 and CDR2 from the germline V gene are SGHRS and YFSETQ. Trimming removed 3 bases at V and 2 bases at J, with 15 bases between. The CDR3 has 15 residues. Drawing the rest from reference TRBV5-1 and TRBJ2-7, the complete variable domain is KAGVTQTPRYLIKTRGQQVTLSCSPISGHRSVSWYQQTPGQGLQFLFEYFSETQRNKGNFPGRFSGRQFSNSRSEMNVSTLELGDSALYLCASSWDTGTPYEQYFGPGTRLTVT.